The sequence of this T cell receptor (beta chain) was determined in a study of Graves' ophthalmopathy and Graves' hyperthyroidism. Study background: Stable hyperthyroidism meant no progression to ophthalmopathy within 18 months of follow-up.

RNA served as the template for amplifying TCR beta CDR3 regions. Investigators did first-round RT-PCR with HTBI primers, then second-round multiplex PCR. One entry per CDR3 protein results from TCRdb running MiXCR on the multiplex PCR reads. Seen here are around 1,000,000 distinct CDR3 sequences, about 38% observed once, and the top ten hold roughly 10%. Whole-study findings and limits: A majority of expanded thyroid clonotypes exceeding 0.001 frequency were likewise present in blood. It was with 65% to 71% sensitivity and just under 75% specificity that the model predicted ophthalmopathy progression.

Trimming at V came to 7 bases and at J to 5 bases, leaving 9 bases not matched to a gene. This CDR3 is built from 14 residues. In germline, CDR1 is LNHDA, CDR2 SQIVND (reference sequence). Additional autoimmune diseases, uncontrolled infections, pregnancy or lactation disqualified patients. Regarding this clonotype: Its antigen is still unknown.

The sequenced sample was peripheral blood or thyroid tissue (not recorded which). This TCR derives from an adult man with Graves' hyperthyroidism. This chain joins TRBV19 and TRBJ1-2; 8 bases map to TRBD1. The CDR3 nucleotides read TGTGCCAGTAATTTCGGACAGGGACCTTATGGCTACACCTTC. Translated: CASNFGQGPYGYTF.